The 26 T cell receptor beta chains in this list originate from one sample, sequenced in a study of blood T cell repertoires in COVID-19. Here immunoSEQ multiplex PCR was the method, and the copy in TCRdb shows in-frame clones only, minus some. The sample includes about 180,000 clones, approximately 92% of them seen just once. The sequencing input was PBMCs or T cells enriched from blood (not recorded which). Receptor source: a woman aged 40 to 49 with acute COVID-19.

This clone has only one observation. This CDR3 is CASSHSNSPLHF. DNA for the CDR3: TGTGCCAGTAGTCACAGTAATTCACCCCTCCACTTT. This chain connects TRBV19 to TRBJ1-6, with unresolved D. The germline V gene encodes CDR1 LNHDA and CDR2 SQIVND (reference sequence). V was shortened by 5 bases and J by 6 bases, with 5 bases between the two germline ends. This CDR3 spans 12 amino acids.

The rearrangement uses TRBV5-1 and TRBJ2-5; 14 bases match TRBD2. The CDR3 is 16 amino acids. Germline V lookup: CDR1 SGHRS, CDR2 YFSETQ. V trimming: 7 bases; J trimming: 8 bases; junction bases outside the gene matches: 13. Written as DNA, the CDR3 is TGCGCCAGCTGGTCCGAGACTAGCGGGGGGGCGGCCACCCAGTACTTC. Protein sequence: CASWSETSGGAATQYF. Based on the CDR3 plus reference TRBV5-1 and TRBJ2-5, the full variable domain is KAGVTQTPRYLIKTRGQQVTLSCSPISGHRSVSWYQQTPGQGLQFLFEYFSETQRNKGNFPGRFSGRQFSNSRSEMNVSTLELGDSALYLCASWSETSGGAATQYFGPGTRLLVL.

The genes are TRBV14 and TRBJ2-2; no reliable D call. The CDR3 length is 13 residues. The germline V and J ends were trimmed by 8 bases and 2 bases, with 9 bases remaining between them. Germline assignment: CDR1 SGHDN and CDR2 FVKESK. The CDR3: CASSGTNTGELFF. The CDR3 bases are TGTGCCAGCTCGGGTACCAACACCGGGGAGCTGTTTTTT.

This chain links TRBV15 with TRBJ2-1; 11 nucleotides align to TRBD2. The CDR3 totals 17 residues. V dropped 0 bases and J dropped 5; count of bases not matched to a gene: 6. Germline-derived CDR1 and CDR2 are LNHNV and YYDKDF (reference sequence). CDR3 DNA sequence: TGTGCCACCAGCAGAGAGTCTGGGACTAGCGGAAACAATGAGCAGTTCTTC. This sequence encodes CATSRESGTSGNNEQFF. The full variable domain, its missing parts supplied by reference TRBV15 and TRBJ2-1, is DAMVIQNPRYQVTQFGKPVTLSCSQTLNHNVMYWYQQKSSQAPKLLFHYYDKDFNNEADTPDNFQSRRPNTSFCFLDIRSPGLGDTAMYLCATSRESGTSGNNEQFFGPGTRLTVL.

The chain combines TRBV7-2 with TRBJ2-1; the match to TRBD2 covers 9 bases. CDR1 and CDR2 (germline): SGHTA, FQGNSA. V gave up 2 bases and J gave up 6 bases; unmatched junction bases: 8. The length of the CDR3 is 16 residues. The CDR3 protein is CASSLTSGPSPNEQFF. The CDR3 DNA follows: TGTGCCAGCAGCTTAACTAGCGGGCCAAGCCCCAATGAGCAGTTCTTC. Together with reference TRBV7-2 and TRBJ2-1, the CDR3 gives the full variable domain: GAGVSQSPSNKVTEKGKDVELRCDPISGHTALYWYRQSLGQGLEFLIYFQGNSAPDKSGLPSDRFSAERTGGSVSTLTIQRTQQEDSAVYLCASSLTSGPSPNEQFFGPGTRLTVL.

This chain joins TRBV29-1 and TRBJ2-1; 9 bases map to TRBD1. V was clipped by 1 base and J by 9 bases; unmatched bases: 1. The CDR3 totals 12 residues. The germline V gene has CDR1 SQVTM and CDR2 ANQGSEA. The CDR3 region is CSVEGQGGEQFF. The CDR3 DNA reads as TGCAGCGTTGAAGGACAGGGGGGTGAGCAGTTCTTC.

This rearrangement joins TRBV2 to TRBJ1-3; possibly TRBD1 for D (6 bases). This CDR3 comprises 16 residues. CDR1 is SNHLY and CDR2 is FYNNEI in the germline V gene. V lost 2 bases, J lost 4 bases, and 15 bases lay in between. The DNA for the CDR3 is TGTGCCAGCAGTGAATGGCAGGGGCTTACGGGAAACACCATATATTTT. Its translation is CASSEWQGLTGNTIYF.

The chain has TRBV5-1 and TRBJ2-3; 7 nucleotides align to TRBD1. Germline-derived CDR1 and CDR2 are SGHRS and YFSETQ. With 7 bases clipped from V and 2 bases from J, the junction kept 10 bases outside the gene matches. The CDR3 consists of 15 residues. The CDR3 here is CASHQGGYSTDTQYF. CDR3 coding DNA: TGCGCCAGCCATCAAGGGGGCTATTCCACAGATACGCAGTATTTT.

This chain links TRBV10-3 with TRBJ2-1, with a possible D match to TRBD2 (6 bases). This CDR3 has 15 residues. The V end lost 3 bases, the J end lost 8 bases, and 17 bases lay between the germline ends. Germline-derived CDR1 and CDR2 are ENHRY and SYGVKD. The CDR3 spells CAISDSWRASDEQFF. CDR3 DNA sequence: TGTGCCATCAGTGATTCTTGGAGGGCCAGTGATGAGCAGTTCTTC.

V is TRBV3-1 (or the pseudogene TRBV3-2) and J is TRBJ1-6, with 7 bases that match TRBD1. V was pared by 4 bases and J by 10 bases, with 16 bases of the junction left unmatched. This CDR3 contains 17 residues. Germline lookup yields CDR1 LGHDT and CDR2 YNNKEL (reference sequence). This CDR3 reads CASSRHPATGKGSPLHF. The CDR3 bases are TGTGCCAGCAGCCGTCACCCGGCGACAGGGAAAGGGTCACCCCTCCACTTT.

This clone was seen once. The rearrangement links TRBV5-4 to TRBJ2-4; D perhaps matches TRBD1 (5 bases). Germline CDR1 and CDR2: SGHNT and YYREEE (reference sequence). The CDR3 is made up of 11 amino acids. Trimming took off 2 bases at V and 9 bases at J, with 6 bases between the two ends. The CDR3 region is CASSFQGIQYF. As DNA, the CDR3 is TGTGCCAGCAGCTTCCAGGGCATTCAGTACTTC.

The J gene is TRBJ2-1, the V gene TRBV6-6; 7 positions agree with TRBD2. Germline V gene sequence: CDR1 MNHNY, CDR2 SVGAGI (reference sequence). CDR3 length equals 15 residues. The V and J ends lost 0 bases and 1 base, in that order; junction bases with no gene match: 0. The CDR3 region is CASSYSAGSYNEQFF. The CDR3, as DNA: TGTGCCAGCAGTTACTCAGCGGGATCCTACAATGAGCAGTTCTTC.

This clone was counted a single time. The chain links TRBV12-5 to TRBJ2-1; TRBD2 matches 9 bases. The CDR3 has 15 residues. Germline V gene lookup returns CDR1 LGHNT and CDR2 FRNRAP. Losses at the gene ends were 6 bases for V and 7 bases for J; bases not matched to a gene: 10. CDR3 sequence: CASGPTGLASNEQFF. The CDR3 DNA reads TGTGCTAGTGGACCAACCGGACTAGCGTCGAATGAGCAGTTCTTC.

This rearrangement joins TRBV5-6 to TRBJ2-7; TRBD2 matches at 12 bases. The germline V gene encodes CDR1 SGHDT and CDR2 YYEEEE. There are 15 residues in the CDR3. J gave up 1 base and V 2 bases, and 1 base lay outside the gene matches. The DNA of the CDR3 is TGTGCCAGCAGCTTTGGACTAGCGGGATCCTACGAGCAGTACTTC. This translates into CASSFGLAGSYEQYF.

The rearrangement links TRBV29-1 to TRBJ2-6; a possible D gene is TRBD2 (6 bases). With 7 bases removed from V and 0 bases from J, the gap between germline ends came to 13 bases. Germline V CDR1 and CDR2: SQVTM, ANQGSEA. This CDR3 is built from 15 residues. The CDR3 DNA reads as TGCAGCGCACTAGCTGCCAGCTCTGGGGCCAACGTCCTGACTTTC. This translates into CSALAASSGANVLTF.

V is TRBV4-2 and J is TRBJ2-1; 10 bases match TRBD2. The germline gives CDR1 LGHNA, CDR2 YNFKEQ. CDR3 length equals 15 residues. V shed 2 bases and J 6 bases; nucleotides not matched to a gene: 4. The CDR3 here is CASSQRLAGVNEQFF. Here the CDR3 DNA reads TGTGCCAGCAGCCAAAGGCTAGCGGGAGTCAATGAGCAGTTCTTC.

This chain joins TRBV7-9 and TRBJ1-5; D remains ambiguous. This CDR3 is 14 amino acids long. V lost 1 base to trimming and J lost 1 base, with 5 bases between them. Germline V gives CDR1 SEHNR, CDR2 FQNEAQ (reference sequence). CDR3 sequence (DNA): TGTGCCAGCAGCTTAGGCCTAAGCAATCAGCCCCAGCATTTT. Encoded protein: CASSLGLSNQPQHF.

V usage is TRBV7-8 and J usage is TRBJ1-1; D is undetermined. V lost 2 bases and J 1 base, leaving 5 bases between the germline ends. Germline V CDR1 and CDR2: SGHVS, FQNEAQ. The CDR3 has 13 amino acids. The CDR3 bases are TGTGCCAGCAGCTTAAAACAGAACACTGAAGCTTTCTTT. Encoded protein: CASSLKQNTEAFF.

The chain combines TRBV7-9 with TRBJ2-7; D possibly corresponds to TRBD1 (6 bases). The CDR3 is made up of 16 amino acids. The V end lost 9 bases, the J end lost 0 bases, and 21 bases lay between the germline ends. Germline lookup yields CDR1 SEHNR and CDR2 FQNEAQ (reference sequence). DNA for the CDR3: TGTGCCAGTACAGCCGAGGTGGGCAGGGGCTCCTACGAGCAGTACTTC. This codes for CASTAEVGRGSYEQYF.

The genes are TRBV6-5 and TRBJ1-6; 7 nucleotides line up with TRBD1. The CDR3 sequence is 15 residues long. Germline V gene lookup returns CDR1 MNHEY and CDR2 SVGAGI. The J segment lost 0 bases and the V segment lost 6 bases, leaving 2 bases of the junction unmatched. The CDR3 DNA sequence: TGTGCCAGCAGACGACAGGGCTCCTATAATTCACCCCTCCACTTT. Translation gives CASRRQGSYNSPLHF.

The rearrangement uses TRBV2 and TRBJ2-7, with D unclear. Germline assignment: CDR1 SNHLY and CDR2 FYNNEI. Trimming cost V 5 bases and J 0 bases, with 8 bases left between them. There are 13 residues in the CDR3. CDR3 sequence: CASSLQDSYEQYF. The CDR3 nucleotides are TGTGCCAGCAGTCTGCAGGACTCCTACGAGCAGTACTTC.

This clone came up once. CDR3 sequence reads: CASSLQGASTDTQYF. The CDR3 nucleotides read TGTGCCAGCAGCTTGCAGGGGGCGAGCACAGATACGCAGTATTTT. The chain has TRBV11-1 and TRBJ2-3; the match to TRBD1 covers 8 bases. Germline V lookup: CDR1 SGHAT, CDR2 FQDESV (reference sequence). There are 15 residues in the CDR3. With 3 bases clipped from V and 0 bases from J, the junction kept 2 bases outside the gene matches.

The chain joins TRBV10-2 to TRBJ1-1, with D hard to call. Germline V gene sequence: CDR1 WSHSY, CDR2 SAAADI. With 3 bases removed from V and 1 base from J, the gap between germline ends came to 9 bases. The CDR3 sequence is 14 residues long. CDR3 in DNA: TGCGCCAGCAGTGATTTTACAGAGAACACTGAAGCTTTCTTT. It translates to CASSDFTENTEAFF.

This clone has a handful of counts. Written as DNA, the CDR3 is TGTGCCAGCAGTGAAGCGGGCGCCCAGCCCCAGCATTTT. Amino acid sequence: CASSEAGAQPQHF. This chain joins TRBV6-1 and TRBJ1-5; unclear D gene. Germline loops: CDR1 MNHNS, CDR2 SASEGT. With 0 bases removed from V and 7 bases from J, the gap between germline ends came to 7 bases. The CDR3 loop spans 13 amino acids.

The rearrangement uses TRBV5-8 and TRBJ2-3, with D possibly being TRBD2 (7 bases). V lost 6 bases and J 0 bases, leaving 14 bases between the germline ends. Germline V gene data show CDR1 as SGHTS and CDR2 as YDEGEE. The CDR3 runs to 15 residues. The CDR3 region is CASTNRGASTDTQYF. The CDR3 DNA sequence: TGTGCCAGCACCAACCGGGGGGCAAGCACAGATACGCAGTATTTT.

The J gene is TRBJ2-7, the V gene TRBV18, with 7 nucleotides matching TRBD1. Trimming cost V 3 bases and J 0 bases; bases outside gene matches: 5. This CDR3 has 15 amino acids. Germline V gene data show CDR1 as KGHSH and CDR2 as LQKENI. CDR3 amino acids: CASSPSGTASYEQYF. In DNA form, the CDR3 reads TGTGCCAGCTCACCTTCCGGGACAGCCTCCTACGAGCAGTACTTC. The full variable domain, in which reference TRBV18 and TRBJ2-7 provide the parts outside the CDR3, is NAGVMQNPRHLVRRRGQEARLRCSPMKGHSHVYWYRQLPEEGLKFMVYLQKENIIDESGMPKERFSAEFPKEGPSILRIQQVVRGDSAAYFCASSPSGTASYEQYFGPGTRLTVT.